This T cell receptor (beta chain) came from a study of response to subunit inactivated influenza vaccine. Study-wide points: Only a handful of new T cells, the authors suggested, are recruited with each seasonal influenza vaccination.

This clonotype was seen just once. The antigen is undetermined. TCRdb re-called the RT-PCR reads with MiXCR, one entry per CDR3 protein. The sample records hundreds of thousands of distinct CDR3 sequences, 14% being singletons. The TCR sequence derives from a middle-aged man who received an inactivated influenza vaccine. The sequencing used PBMCs from blood, collected 14 to 15 days before vaccination.

CDR3 protein: CSADLGASGSPGELFF. In DNA form, the CDR3 reads TGCAGTGCCGACTTAGGGGCTAGCGGGAGCCCCGGGGAGCTGTTTTTT. This rearrangement joins TRBV20-1 to TRBJ2-2; TRBD2 matches at 10 bases. This CDR3 is 16 amino acids long. Germline trimming cut 6 bases from V and 6 bases from J; bases unmatched to any gene: 13. In germline, CDR1 is DFQATT, CDR2 SNEGSKA (reference sequence).